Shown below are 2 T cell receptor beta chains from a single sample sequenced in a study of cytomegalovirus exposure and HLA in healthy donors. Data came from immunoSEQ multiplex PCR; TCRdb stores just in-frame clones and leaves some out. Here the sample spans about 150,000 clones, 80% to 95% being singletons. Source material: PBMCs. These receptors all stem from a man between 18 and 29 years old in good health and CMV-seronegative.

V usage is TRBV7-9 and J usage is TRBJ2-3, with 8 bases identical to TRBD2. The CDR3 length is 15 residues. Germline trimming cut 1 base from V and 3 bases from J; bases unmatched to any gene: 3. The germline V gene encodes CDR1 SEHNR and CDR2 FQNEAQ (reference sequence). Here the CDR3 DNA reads TGTGCCAGCAGCTTAGGTGGACTAGCAACAGATACGCAGTATTTT. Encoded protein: CASSLGGLATDTQYF. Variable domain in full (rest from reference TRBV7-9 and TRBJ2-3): DTGVSQNPRHKITKRGQNVTFRCDPISEHNRLYWYRQTLGQGPEFLTYFQNEAQLEKSRLLSDRFSAERPKGSFSTLEIQRTEQGDSAMYLCASSLGGLATDTQYFGPGTRLTVL.

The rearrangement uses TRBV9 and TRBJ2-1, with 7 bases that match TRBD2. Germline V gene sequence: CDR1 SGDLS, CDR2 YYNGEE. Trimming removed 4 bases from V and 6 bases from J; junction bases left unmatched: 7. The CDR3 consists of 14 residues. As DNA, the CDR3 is TGTGCCAGCAGCTACAGGACTAGTTCCAATGAGCAGTTCTTC. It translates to CASSYRTSSNEQFF.